The 3 T cell receptor beta chains below come from one sample, sequenced in a study of shared clonotypes between healthy human individuals. CD45RO negativity and positive selection for CCR7 defined naive CD8 cells, a population that excluded terminally differentiated effector memory CD45RA+ cells. The method was immunoSEQ multiplex PCR; TCRdb's version includes in-frame clones alone and lacks a portion of them. This sample has fewer than 800,000 clones, with 92% found just once. The sequencing input was naive CD8+ T cells sorted from blood. These receptors originate from a man aged 25 to 40 in good health.

The J gene is TRBJ2-7, the V gene TRBV7-9, with D possibly being TRBD1 (5 bases). The germline V gene encodes CDR1 SEHNR and CDR2 FQNEAQ (reference sequence). V shed 3 bases and J shed 0 bases, with 18 bases lying between them. CDR3 length: 17 amino acids. Written as DNA, the CDR3 is TGTGCCAGCAGCTTCCGCTTCGGCCAGGGCACCTCCTACGAGCAGTACTTC. Amino acid sequence: CASSFRFGQGTSYEQYF.

This clone was found once. The V gene is TRBV19, the J gene TRBJ2-1; 12 bases map to TRBD2. Germline V gives CDR1 LNHDA, CDR2 SQIVND (reference sequence). The CDR3 loop spans 16 amino acids. V trimming: 5 bases; J trimming: 2 bases; junction bases outside the gene matches: 4. The CDR3 loop reads CASSPWTSGAYNEQFF. The CDR3 coding sequence is TGTGCCAGTAGTCCCTGGACTAGCGGGGCCTACAATGAGCAGTTCTTC.

The chain couples TRBV29-1 to TRBJ1-3, with a weak D call TRBD1 (5 bases). CDR3 length: 13 residues. Between the trimmed V and J ends, which lost 3 bases and 1 base, there was a span of 7 bases. Germline V CDR1 and CDR2: SQVTM, ANQGSEA. For the CDR3, the DNA is TGCAGCGTTGAGGAGGGGTCTGGAAACACCATATATTTT. Protein sequence: CSVEEGSGNTIYF.